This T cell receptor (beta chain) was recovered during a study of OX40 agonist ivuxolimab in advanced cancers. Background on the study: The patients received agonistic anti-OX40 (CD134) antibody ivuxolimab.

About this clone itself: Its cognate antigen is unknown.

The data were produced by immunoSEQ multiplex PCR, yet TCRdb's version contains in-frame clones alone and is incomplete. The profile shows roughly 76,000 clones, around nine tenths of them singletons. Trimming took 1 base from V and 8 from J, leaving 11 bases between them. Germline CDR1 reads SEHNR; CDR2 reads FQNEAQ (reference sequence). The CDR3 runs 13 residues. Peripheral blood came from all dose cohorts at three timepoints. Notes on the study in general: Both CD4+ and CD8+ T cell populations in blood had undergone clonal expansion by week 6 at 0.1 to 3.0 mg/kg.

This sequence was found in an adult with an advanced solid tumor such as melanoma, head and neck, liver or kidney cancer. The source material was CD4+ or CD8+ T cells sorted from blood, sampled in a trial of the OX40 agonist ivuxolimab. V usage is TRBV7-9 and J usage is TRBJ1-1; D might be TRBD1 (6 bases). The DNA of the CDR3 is TGTGCCAGCAGCTTAGTCAGGGGCTGGGAAGCTTTCTTT. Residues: CASSLVRGWEAFF.